Described below is a single T cell receptor beta chain sequence and its context. Antigen unknown. These data belong to a study of cytomegalovirus exposure and HLA in healthy donors. Study-level findings and limits: In a later analysis, HLA-associated TCR beta chains were more clonally expanded than equally common others. Among immune exposure information, only CMV serostatus was available. In a later analysis, across HLA loci, associated TCR counts were highest for DRB1, lowest for HLA-C.

A multiplex PCR was run with 60 Vbeta primers and 13 Jbeta primers. Assay: immunoSEQ multiplex PCR; the TCRdb copy retains only in-frame clones and omits some. This table holds roughly 150,000 clones, more than 75% found once. CDR3 length: 12 amino acids. The V end lost 4 bases, the J end lost 8 bases, and 14 bases lay between the germline ends. Per the germline V gene, CDR1 is GTSNPN and CDR2 is SVGIG (reference sequence). Specimen: PBMCs. The chain couples TRBV30 to TRBJ1-2; D is perhaps TRBD1 (5 bases). The TCR originated in a girl aged 2-10 years in good health and CMV-seropositive. The CDR3 spells CAWTGGGEGYTF. DNA of the CDR3: TGTGCCTGGACAGGTGGAGGGGAGGGCTACACCTTC.